This T cell receptor beta chain was documented in a study of T-cell memory formation after mild COVID-19. Study context: In these data, TCR clusters were largely donor specific.

The germline V gene encodes CDR1 MGHRA and CDR2 YSYEKL. CDR3 length equals 15 residues. Trimming removed 1 base from V and 9 bases from J; junction bases left unmatched: 9. TCRdb reanalysed the 5' RACE reads using MiXCR and keeps one entry per CDR3 protein. The sample has over 450,000 distinct CDR3 sequences, around 20% seen once. V gene TRBV4-1 combines with J gene TRBJ2-7, with 10 bases that match TRBD2. Specimen: PBMCs or a T cell subset sorted from them (not recorded which). This receptor was obtained from an adult woman who had mild COVID-19 (a few samples of this study predate the infection). Cell type and time point are not known. CDR3 in amino acids: CASSQGTSGLRRQYF. For the CDR3, the DNA is TGCGCCAGCAGCCAAGGGACTAGCGGCCTACGACGGCAGTACTTC.